What follows are 19 T cell receptor beta chains derived from one specimen sequenced in a study of blood T cell repertoires in COVID-19. The table came from immunoSEQ multiplex PCR; TCRdb's copy has only in-frame clones and leaves some out. The data show more than 250,000 clones, with about 87% seen just once and 7.5% to 9% held by the top ten. Sample: peripheral blood. The source is a human donor in a cohort sampled during active COVID-19.

This chain connects TRBV2 to TRBJ2-5; 8 bases line up with TRBD1. The CDR3 is made up of 15 amino acids. Losses at the gene ends were 2 bases for V and 3 bases for J; bases not matched to a gene: 5. Germline V gene lookup returns CDR1 SNHLY and CDR2 FYNNEI. CDR3 in DNA: TGTGCCAGCAGTGAAACCAGGGGGCGGGAAGAGACCCAGTACTTC. This encodes CASSETRGREETQYF. Using reference TRBV2 and TRBJ2-5 for the parts outside the CDR3, the full variable domain is EPEVTQTPSHQVTQMGQEVILRCVPISNHLYFYWYRQILGQKVEFLVSFYNNEISEKSEIFDDQFSVERPDGSNFTLKIRSTKLEDSAMYFCASSETRGREETQYFGPGTRLLVL.

The V and J genes are TRBV7-8 and TRBJ2-7, with 15 bases that match TRBD2. V dropped 3 bases and J dropped 3; count of bases not matched to a gene: 6. Germline CDR1 and CDR2: SGHVS and FQNEAQ. The CDR3 length is 17 residues. As DNA, the CDR3 is TGTGCCAGCAGCTTCGGACTAGCGGGAGGGAGCCTCTACGAGCAGTACTTC. Amino acid sequence: CASSFGLAGGSLYEQYF.

This chain connects TRBV29-1 to TRBJ1-2, with D uncertain. This CDR3 comprises 12 residues. V lost 0 bases and J 5 bases, leaving 7 bases between the germline ends. Germline loops: CDR1 SQVTM, CDR2 ANQGSEA. DNA for the CDR3: TGCAGCGTTGAAGATAACGGTTATGGCTACACCTTC. Translated: CSVEDNGYGYTF.

The V gene is TRBV29-1, the J gene TRBJ2-5; TRBD1 might be the D (6 bases). The CDR3 is 12 amino acids. Germline V gives CDR1 SQVTM, CDR2 ANQGSEA. V dropped 8 bases and J dropped 3 bases, with 13 bases sitting between them. CDR3 amino acids: CSQWTAEETQYF. The CDR3 DNA follows: TGCAGCCAATGGACAGCTGAAGAGACCCAGTACTTC.

The chain links TRBV2 to TRBJ2-1; 11 bases map to TRBD2. Germline V lookup: CDR1 SNHLY, CDR2 FYNNEI. The CDR3 sequence is 15 residues long. Trimming removed 3 bases from V and 3 bases from J; junction bases left unmatched: 1. CDR3 region: CASSDSGRVYNEQFF. The CDR3 nucleotides are TGTGCCAGCAGTGATAGCGGGAGGGTCTACAATGAGCAGTTCTTC.

The J gene is TRBJ2-1, the V gene TRBV27; 10 bases fit TRBD1. This CDR3 has 15 amino acids. V lost 6 bases and J lost 9; bases outside the gene matches: 11. Germline CDR1 and CDR2: MNHEY and SMNVEV (reference sequence). The CDR3 loop is CASSIPGQGFGEQFF. The CDR3 nucleotides are TGTGCCAGCAGCATACCGGGACAGGGGTTCGGTGAGCAGTTCTTC.

The chain has TRBV6-2 or TRBV6-3 and TRBJ2-1; D uncertain. The V gene's germline CDR1 is MNHEY and CDR2 SVGEGT. The CDR3 extends over 12 amino acids. V was pared by 6 bases and J by 10 bases, with 13 bases between. CDR3 loop: CASSHPLQEQFF. The DNA for the CDR3 is TGTGCCAGCAGCCACCCCCTACAGGAGCAGTTCTTC.

The chain employs TRBV4-1 and TRBJ2-5; TRBD2 matches at 14 bases. Germline V gene sequence: CDR1 MGHRA, CDR2 YSYEKL. CDR3 length: 16 amino acids. V lost 5 bases and J lost 5; bases outside the gene matches: 7. CDR3 in amino acids: CASSKGLAGEKETQYF. CDR3 nucleotides: TGCGCCAGCAGCAAGGGACTAGCGGGAGAGAAGGAGACCCAGTACTTC.

The V call is TRBV4-3, the J call TRBJ2-1, with D perhaps TRBD1 (5 bases). The V end was cut by 4 bases, the J end by 7 bases, with 17 bases between. Germline loops: CDR1 LGHNA, CDR2 YSLEER. The CDR3 is made up of 15 amino acids. The CDR3 spells CASSRRTPFGNEQFF. The CDR3 DNA follows: TGCGCCAGCAGCCGGCGGACACCGTTCGGGAATGAGCAGTTCTTC.

The V and J genes are TRBV12-5 and TRBJ2-1; D gene uncertain. The germline V and J ends were trimmed by 4 bases and 2 bases, with 12 bases remaining between them. The length of the CDR3 is 15 residues. Per germline, CDR1 LGHNT and CDR2 FRNRAP. In DNA, the CDR3 is TGTGCTAGTGGTTGGCCCACAGCAACCTACAATGAGCAGTTCTTC. Protein: CASGWPTATYNEQFF.

The count of this clone is one. The chain is built from TRBV7-2 and TRBJ1-5; weak D call: TRBD1 (5 bases). The CDR3 is 16 amino acids. Germline V gene sequence: CDR1 SGHTA, CDR2 FQGNSA. Trimming removed 3 bases at V and 5 bases at J, with 17 bases between. The CDR3 here is CASSLGGVPVDQPQHF. In nucleotides, the CDR3 is TGTGCCAGCAGCTTGGGGGGGGTCCCTGTGGATCAGCCCCAGCATTTT. The complete variable domain, with remaining parts taken from reference TRBV7-2 and TRBJ1-5, reads GAGVSQSPSNKVTEKGKDVELRCDPISGHTALYWYRQSLGQGLEFLIYFQGNSAPDKSGLPSDRFSAERTGGSVSTLTIQRTQQEDSAVYLCASSLGGVPVDQPQHFGDGTRLSIL.

V is TRBV12-3 or TRBV12-4 and J is TRBJ2-5; D uncertain. V was pared by 2 bases and J by 5 bases, with 9 bases between. This CDR3 comprises 13 residues. The CDR3: CASSLRLRETQYF. Written as DNA, the CDR3 is TGTGCCAGCAGTTTAAGACTTCGGGAGACCCAGTACTTC.

This chain joins TRBV10-3 and TRBJ1-1; D perhaps matches TRBD1 (5 bases). V was cut by 6 bases and J by 1 base, with 9 bases left in between. Per the germline V gene, CDR1 is ENHRY and CDR2 is SYGVKD. The CDR3 runs 13 residues. CDR3 loop: CAIRWGGNTEAFF. CDR3 DNA: TGTGCCATCAGGTGGGGGGGGAACACTGAAGCTTTCTTT.

The rearrangement joins TRBV18 to TRBJ2-7; TRBD1 matches 8 bases. There are 14 residues in the CDR3. Germline V gene lookup returns CDR1 KGHSH and CDR2 LQKENI. After removal of 2 bases from V and 1 base from J, the junction contained 1 base not matched to a gene. This chain's CDR3 is CASSPRDRSYEQYF. The CDR3 DNA reads as TGTGCCAGCTCACCAAGGGACAGGTCCTACGAGCAGTACTTC.

V is TRBV6-5 and J is TRBJ2-1; 8 nucleotides match TRBD1. This CDR3 has 15 residues. V trimming: 4 bases; J trimming: 9 bases; junction bases outside the gene matches: 11. Looked up from germline, CDR1 is MNHEY and CDR2 is SVGAGI. CDR3 nucleotides: TGTGCCAGCAGTTCACCCGGGACAGGTCCTTCTGAGCAGTTCTTC. Amino acids: CASSSPGTGPSEQFF.

The chain carries TRBV28 and TRBJ1-2; TRBD1 matches at 9 bases. The CDR3 has 15 residues. The germline gives CDR1 MDHEN, CDR2 SYDVKM. The ends lost 5 bases at V and 4 bases at J; junction bases unmatched: 8. Here the CDR3 reads CASSPPTGGGYGYTF. The CDR3 nucleotides read TGTGCCAGCAGTCCTCCGACAGGGGGGGGCTATGGCTACACCTTC.

This chain connects TRBV9 to TRBJ2-1; 11 bases align to TRBD2. This CDR3 region has 15 residues. With 7 bases clipped from V and 1 base from J, the junction kept 4 bases outside the gene matches. Germline CDR1 is SGDLS and CDR2 is YYNGEE. The CDR3 spells CASGTSGSSYNEQFF. DNA of the CDR3: TGTGCCAGCGGCACTAGCGGGAGTTCCTACAATGAGCAGTTCTTC.

This clone has only a few counts. The identical CDR3 is also encoded by other nucleotide sequences in the sample. V is TRBV7-9 and J is TRBJ2-5; D is unclear. V lost 5 bases to trimming and J lost 5 bases, with 6 bases between them. The CDR3 is made up of 11 amino acids. Germline CDR1 reads SEHNR; CDR2 reads FQNEAQ (reference sequence). CDR3 loop: CASSPQETQYF. For the CDR3, the DNA is TGTGCCAGCAGCCCCCAGGAGACCCAGTACTTC.

This clone was seen a single time. The CDR3 DNA reads as TGCAGCGTTGAGAACAGGGGACGATTGAACACTGAAGCTTTCTTT. Protein: CSVENRGRLNTEAFF. The chain is built from TRBV29-1 and TRBJ1-1; 7 bases are shared with TRBD1. The CDR3 has 15 residues. The V segment lost 3 bases and the J segment 0 bases; nucleotides outside the gene matches: 7. Germline V CDR1 and CDR2: SQVTM, ANQGSEA.